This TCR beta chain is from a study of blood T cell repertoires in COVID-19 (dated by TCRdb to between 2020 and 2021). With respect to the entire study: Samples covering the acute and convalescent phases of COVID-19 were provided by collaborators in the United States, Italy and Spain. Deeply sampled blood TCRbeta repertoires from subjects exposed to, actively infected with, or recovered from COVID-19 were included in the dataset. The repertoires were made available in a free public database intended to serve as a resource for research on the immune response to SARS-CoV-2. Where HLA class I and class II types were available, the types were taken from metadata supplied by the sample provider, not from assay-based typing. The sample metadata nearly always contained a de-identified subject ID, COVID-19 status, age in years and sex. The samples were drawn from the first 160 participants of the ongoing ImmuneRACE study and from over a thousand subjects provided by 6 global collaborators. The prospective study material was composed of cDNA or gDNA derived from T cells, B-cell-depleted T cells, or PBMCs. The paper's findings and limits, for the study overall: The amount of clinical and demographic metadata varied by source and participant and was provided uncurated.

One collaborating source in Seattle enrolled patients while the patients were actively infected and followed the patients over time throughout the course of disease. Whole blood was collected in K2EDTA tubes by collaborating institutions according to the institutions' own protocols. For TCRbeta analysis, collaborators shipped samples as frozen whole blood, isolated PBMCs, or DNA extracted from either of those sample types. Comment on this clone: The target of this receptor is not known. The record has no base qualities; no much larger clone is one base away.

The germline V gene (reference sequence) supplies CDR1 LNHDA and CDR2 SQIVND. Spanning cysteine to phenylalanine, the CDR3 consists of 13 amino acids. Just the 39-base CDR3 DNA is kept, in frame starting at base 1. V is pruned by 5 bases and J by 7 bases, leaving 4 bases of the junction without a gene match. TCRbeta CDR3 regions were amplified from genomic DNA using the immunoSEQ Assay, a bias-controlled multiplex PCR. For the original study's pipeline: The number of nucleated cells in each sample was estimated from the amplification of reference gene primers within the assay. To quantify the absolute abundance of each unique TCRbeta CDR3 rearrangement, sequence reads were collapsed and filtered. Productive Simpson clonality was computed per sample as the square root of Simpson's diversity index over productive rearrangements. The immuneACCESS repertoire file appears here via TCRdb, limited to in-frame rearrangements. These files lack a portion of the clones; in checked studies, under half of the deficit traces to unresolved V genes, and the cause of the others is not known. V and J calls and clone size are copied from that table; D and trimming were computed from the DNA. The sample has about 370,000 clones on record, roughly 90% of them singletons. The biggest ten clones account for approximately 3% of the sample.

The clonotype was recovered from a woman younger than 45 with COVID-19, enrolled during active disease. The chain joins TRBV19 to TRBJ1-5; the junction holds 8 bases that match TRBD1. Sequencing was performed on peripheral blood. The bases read TGTGCCAGTAGTCTCAGGGGGCGGCAGCCCCAGCATTTT. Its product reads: CASSLRGRQPQHF.